Listed below are T cell receptor beta chains from one sample, sequenced in a study of technical replicates of blood from a few donors. Generated by immunoSEQ multiplex PCR, the TCRdb table keeps only in-frame clones and is missing some. The profile shows about 83,000 clones, roughly 96% of them singletons. The specimen was T cells isolated from PBMCs. The receptors were sampled from a human donor in good health. The CDR3 runs from the conserved cysteine through the conserved F or W. The D gene is left open where the match is weak. The listing skips clone size in some rows; elsewhere it reads once, few, many or a size class.

NA	TRBV14	TRBJ1-1	NA	CASSEAGWYNTEAFF	TGTGCCAGCAGCGAAGCGGGATGGTATAACACTGAAGCTTTCTTT
TRBD1	TRBV7-2	TRBJ1-1	NA	CASSDREMMNTEAFF	TGTGCCAGCAGCGACAGGGAGATGATGAACACTGAAGCTTTCTTT
TRBD2	TRBV10-1	TRBJ2-5	NA	CASPGLAVQETQYF	TGCGCCAGCCCGGGACTAGCGGTCCAAGAGACCCAGTACTTC
NA	TRBV28	TRBJ1-1	NA	CASSLGGGLLDTEAFF	TGTGCCAGCAGTTTAGGGGGAGGATTATTGGACACTGAAGCTTTCTTT
NA	TRBV29-1	TRBJ2-7	NA	CSVEDNASSSYEQYF	TGCAGCGTTGAAGATAACGCGAGCTCCTCCTACGAGCAGTACTTC
TRBD2	TRBV10-1	TRBJ2-3	NA	CASSELAGGPADTQYF	TGCGCCAGCAGTGAGCTAGCGGGAGGGCCAGCCGATACGCAGTATTTT
NA	TRBV7-8	TRBJ2-1	NA	CASSFRSNEQFF	TGTGCCAGCAGCTTTAGGAGCAATGAGCAGTTCTTC
TRBD2	TRBV7-9	TRBJ2-7	NA	CASSSRPLAGGEGEQYF	TGTGCCAGCAGCTCGAGACCATTAGCGGGGGGGGAGGGCGAGCAGTACTTC
NA	TRBV30	TRBJ1-5	once	CAWTGKGGNQPQHF	TGTGCCTGGACAGGGAAGGGTGGCAATCAGCCCCAGCATTTT
NA	TRBV6-1	TRBJ2-5	NA	CASSEFGRFGAVQETQYF	TGTGCCAGCAGTGAATTTGGGCGTTTTGGGGCGGTTCAAGAGACCCAGTACTTC
NA	TRBV10-3	TRBJ2-2	NA	CAVRDSDTGELFF	TGTGCCGTCCGGGACTCAGACACCGGGGAGCTGTTTTTT
NA	TRBV6-1	TRBJ2-7	NA	CASSELTGSLGEQYF	TGTGCCAGCAGTGAACTAACAGGTAGTTTGGGGGAGCAGTACTTC
TRBD1	TRBV6-5	TRBJ1-5	few	CASSRDRVGGPQHF	TGTGCCAGCAGCCGAGACAGGGTTGGAGGGCCCCAGCATTTT
NA	TRBV29-1	TRBJ2-7	NA	CSAVSPDYEQYF	TGCAGCGCTGTTTCCCCAGACTACGAACAGTACTTC
NA	TRBV5-8	TRBJ1-4	NA	CASSLQGPNEKLFF	TGTGCCAGCAGCTTACAGGGTCCTAATGAAAAACTGTTTTTT
NA	TRBV29-1	TRBJ2-5	NA	CSVREVVETQYF	TGCAGCGTTCGAGAGGTCGTAGAGACCCAGTACTTC
NA	TRBV7-9	TRBJ1-2	NA	CASSFTTVYGYTF	TGTGCCAGCAGCTTCACGACAGTCTATGGCTACACCTTC
NA	TRBV5-1	TRBJ1-1	NA	CASSFAGQLEAFF	TGCGCCAGCAGCTTCGCCGGACAACTTGAAGCTTTCTTT
NA	TRBV13	TRBJ1-2	NA	CASSLPTPGYTF	TGTGCCAGCAGCCTACCTACTCCTGGCTACACCTTC
TRBD1	TRBV5-1	TRBJ2-5	NA	CASSLGDRQETQYF	TGCGCCAGCAGCTTGGGGGACAGGCAAGAGACCCAGTACTTC
NA	TRBV30	TRBJ2-7	NA	CAWTGGAYEQYF	TGTGCCTGGACGGGCGGGGCCTACGAGCAGTACTTC
NA	TRBV15	TRBJ2-7	NA	CATSRGGGSYEQYF	TGTGCCACCAGCAGAGGAGGGGGATCCTACGAGCAGTACTTC
TRBD2	TRBV5-1	TRBJ2-5	NA	CASSGGLAEETQYF	TGCGCCAGCAGCGGGGGACTAGCGGAAGAGACCCAGTACTTC
NA	TRBV28	TRBJ2-7	NA	CASRRDLDYEQYF	TGTGCCAGCAGACGGGACTTAGATTACGAGCAGTACTTC